This T cell receptor beta chain was captured by sequencing in a study of long-term antiretroviral therapy in people with HIV. At the level of the study: A decade or so separates the oldest specimens from the later 2015 immediate-ART recommendation.

Version v3.0 of the immunoSEQ assay was performed at survey level. Method: immunoSEQ multiplex PCR; TCRdb's copy keeps in-frame clones and lacks some. The table has 25,000 to 30,000 clones, over 80% seen once. About this clone itself: Its antigen remains unknown.

This CDR3 is built from 14 residues. V lost 4 bases to trimming and J lost 2 bases, with 12 bases between them. In germline, CDR1 is SGDLS, CDR2 YYNGEE. General observations from the study: Repertoires with HIV possessed tighter CDR3 length spans than those of controls. ART was followed by higher diversity that remained below transplant donor controls.

The clonotype was recovered from a man aged 18 to 29 with HIV. This sequence joins TRBV9 and TRBJ1-1; D uncertain. Sequences were derived from unsorted PBMCs, sampled 0.4 years after starting antiretroviral therapy. In DNA form, the CDR3 reads TGTGCCAGCAGCATTGGCAGCGGAAACACTGAAGCTTTCTTT. Translating gives CASSIGSGNTEAFF.